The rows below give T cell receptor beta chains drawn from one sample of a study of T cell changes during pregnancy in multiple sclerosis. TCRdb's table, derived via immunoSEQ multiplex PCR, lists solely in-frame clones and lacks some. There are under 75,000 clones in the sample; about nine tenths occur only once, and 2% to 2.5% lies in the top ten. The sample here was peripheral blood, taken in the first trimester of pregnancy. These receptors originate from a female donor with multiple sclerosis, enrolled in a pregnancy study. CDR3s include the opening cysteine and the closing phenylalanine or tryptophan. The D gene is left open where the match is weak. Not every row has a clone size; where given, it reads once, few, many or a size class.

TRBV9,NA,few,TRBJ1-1,CASSPRGNTEAFF,TGTGCCAGCAGCCCCCGGGGGAACACTGAAGCTTTCTTT
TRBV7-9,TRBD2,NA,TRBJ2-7,CASSPGTSGTTYEQYF,TGTGCCAGCAGCCCGGGGACTAGCGGGACAACCTACGAGCAGTACTTC
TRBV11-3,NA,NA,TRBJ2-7,CASSSRLRAEYF,TGTGCCAGCAGCTCGAGGTTGAGAGCGGAGTACTTC
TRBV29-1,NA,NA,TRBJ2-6,CSVSEANVLTF,TGCAGCGTTTCAGAGGCCAACGTCCTGACTTTC
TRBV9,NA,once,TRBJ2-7,CASSVGVAALYEQYF,TGTGCCAGCAGCGTAGGGGTAGCGGCCCTCTACGAGCAGTACTTC
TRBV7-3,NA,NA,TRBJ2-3,CASSSTPGDTQYF,TGTGCCAGCAGCAGTACACCGGGAGATACGCAGTATTTT
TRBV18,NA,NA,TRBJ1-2,CASSPFSRGNGYTF,TGTGCCAGCTCACCATTTTCCCGCGGGAATGGCTACACCTTC
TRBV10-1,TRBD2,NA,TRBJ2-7,CASSEGLAGEYEQYF,TGCGCCAGCAGTGAAGGACTAGCGGGAGAATACGAGCAGTACTTC
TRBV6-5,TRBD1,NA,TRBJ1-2,CASSYLTGGGYTF,TGTGCCAGCAGTTACCTTACAGGGGGAGGCTACACCTTC
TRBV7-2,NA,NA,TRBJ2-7,CASSFWDNSYEQYF,TGTGCCAGCAGCTTTTGGGACAACTCCTACGAGCAGTACTTC
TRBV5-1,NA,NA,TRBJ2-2,CASSLAPDRSTGELFF,TGCGCCAGCAGCTTGGCCCCGGACAGATCCACCGGGGAGCTGTTTTTT
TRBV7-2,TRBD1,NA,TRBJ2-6,CASSLFGQVVNSGANVLTF,TGTGCCAGCAGCTTATTCGGACAGGTAGTAAACTCTGGGGCCAACGTCCTGACTTTC
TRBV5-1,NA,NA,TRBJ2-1,CASSLTGGAYNEQFF,TGCGCCAGCAGCTTGACAGGGGGGGCCTACAATGAGCAGTTCTTC
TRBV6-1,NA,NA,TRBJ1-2,CASTSGFYGYTF,TGTGCCAGCACCTCAGGGTTCTATGGCTACACCTTC
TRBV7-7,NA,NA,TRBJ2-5,CASSLAAGAQETQYF,TGTGCCAGCAGCTTAGCCGCGGGGGCACAAGAGACCCAGTACTTC
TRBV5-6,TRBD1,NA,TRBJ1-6,CASSFGTGDSPLHF,TGTGCCAGCAGCTTCGGGACAGGGGATTCACCCCTCCACTTT
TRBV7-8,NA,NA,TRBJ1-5,CASRTGGNQPQHF,TGTGCCAGCAGGACCGGGGGCAATCAGCCCCAGCATTTT
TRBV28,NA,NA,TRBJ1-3,CASSLRVGGNTIYF,TGTGCCAGCAGTTTACGGGTCGGAGGAAACACCATATATTTT
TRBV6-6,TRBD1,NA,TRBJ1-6,CASSVSTGGSSPLHF,TGTGCCAGCAGTGTTTCGACAGGGGGCTCTTCACCCCTCCACTTT
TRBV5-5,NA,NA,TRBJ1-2,CASSLSWAYGYTF,TGTGCCAGCAGCCTGTCCTGGGCCTATGGCTACACCTTC
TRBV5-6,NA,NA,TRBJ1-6,CASSLMAGWSPLHF,TGTGCCAGCAGCTTGATGGCAGGGTGGTCACCCCTCCACTTT
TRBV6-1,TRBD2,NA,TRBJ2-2,CASSGGSGRGTGELFF,TGTGCCAGCAGTGGGGGTAGCGGGAGGGGGACCGGGGAGCTGTTTTTT
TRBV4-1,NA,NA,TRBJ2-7,CASSQGHGGKSTYEQYF,TGCGCCAGCAGCCAAGGGCATGGCGGGAAGTCTACCTACGAGCAGTACTTC
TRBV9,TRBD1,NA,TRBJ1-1,CASILYDRGHTEAFF,TGTGCCAGCATCCTCTACGACAGGGGGCATACTGAAGCTTTCTTT
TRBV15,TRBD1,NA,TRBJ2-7,CATSRDPTGGEQYF,TGTGCCACCAGCAGAGATCCGACAGGGGGCGAGCAGTACTTC
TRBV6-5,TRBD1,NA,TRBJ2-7,CASSYSRDRVREQYF,TGTGCCAGCAGTTACTCCCGGGACAGGGTAAGAGAGCAGTACTTC
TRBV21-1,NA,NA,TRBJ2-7,CASSKVRSVAQVGYEQYF,TGTGCCAGCAGCAAAGTTAGGTCGGTCGCGCAGGTTGGGTACGAGCAGTACTTC
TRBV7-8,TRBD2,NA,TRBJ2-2,CASIQARTSGIGELFF,TGTGCCAGCATCCAAGCTAGGACTAGCGGGATCGGGGAGCTGTTTTTT
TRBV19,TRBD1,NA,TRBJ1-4,CASSRDRNEKLFF,TGTGCCAGTAGTCGGGACAGAAATGAAAAACTGTTTTTT
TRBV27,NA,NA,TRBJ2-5,CASSFAGSQETQYF,TGTGCCAGCAGTTTCGCGGGCAGCCAAGAGACCCAGTACTTC
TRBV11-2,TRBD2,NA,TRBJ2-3,CASSLRSSGRLTDTQYF,TGTGCCAGCAGCTTACGGTCTAGCGGGAGATTGACAGATACGCAGTATTTT
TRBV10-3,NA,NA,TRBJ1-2,CAISDWTNGYTF,TGTGCCATCAGTGATTGGACAAATGGCTACACCTTC
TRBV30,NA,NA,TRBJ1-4,CAWRDPGANEKLFF,TGTGCCTGGAGAGACCCGGGGGCTAATGAAAAACTGTTTTTT
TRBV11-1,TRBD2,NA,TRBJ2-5,CASSLEAGVQETQYF,TGTGCCAGCAGCTTAGAAGCGGGGGTACAAGAGACCCAGTACTTC
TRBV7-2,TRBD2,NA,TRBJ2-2,CASSSRTSGGVNTGELFF,TGTGCCAGCAGCTCCCGGACTAGCGGGGGAGTGAACACCGGGGAGCTGTTTTTT
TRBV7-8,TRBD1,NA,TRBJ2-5,CASSLADRRETQYF,TGTGCCAGCAGCTTAGCGGACAGGCGAGAGACCCAGTACTTC
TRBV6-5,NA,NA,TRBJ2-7,CASSRPGLGISEQYF,TGTGCCAGCAGTCGACCGGGACTGGGAATCAGCGAGCAGTACTTC
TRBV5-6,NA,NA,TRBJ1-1,CASSRPFGTEAFF,TGTGCCAGCAGCCGCCCGTTCGGGACTGAAGCTTTCTTT
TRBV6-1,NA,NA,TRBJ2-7,CASRLSGSPGEQYF,TGTGCCAGCAGGCTCTCCGGGTCTCCGGGCGAGCAGTACTTC
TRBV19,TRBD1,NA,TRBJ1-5,CASSILGTGGSQPQHF,TGTGCCAGTAGTATCCTCGGGACAGGGGGCAGTCAGCCCCAGCATTTT
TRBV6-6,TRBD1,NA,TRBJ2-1,CASSYSKTGMNEQFF,TGTGCCAGCAGTTACTCGAAGACAGGGATGAATGAGCAGTTCTTC
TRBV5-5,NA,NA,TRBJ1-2,CASSLGGGNSQGGYTF,TGTGCCAGCAGCTTGGGAGGTGGGAACTCCCAGGGAGGCTACACCTTC
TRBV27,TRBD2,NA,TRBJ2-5,CASSPTSGRAQYF,TGTGCCAGCAGCCCGACTAGCGGGAGGGCCCAGTACTTC
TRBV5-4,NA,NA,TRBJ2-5,CASSLRGQETQYF,TGTGCCAGCAGCTTGCGGGGACAAGAGACCCAGTACTTC
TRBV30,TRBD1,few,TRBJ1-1,CAWTDRGQGFEAFF,TGTGCCTGGACGGACCGGGGACAGGGGTTCGAAGCTTTCTTT
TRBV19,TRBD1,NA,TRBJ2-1,CATRQGRYNEQFF,TGTGCCACCCGACAGGGAAGGTACAATGAGCAGTTCTTC